The 15 T cell receptor beta chains below were found in one sample sequenced in a study of blood T cell dynamics during melanoma immunotherapy. Stated time point: pre-treatment baseline. The table came from immunoSEQ multiplex PCR; TCRdb's copy has only in-frame clones and leaves some out. Among more than 10,000 clones, under 90% were seen once, and the ten largest hold around 3.1%. The sequencing used blood, collected from a patient treated with checkpoint blockade. These receptor sequences come from a human donor with melanoma.

This clone was seen more than once but under ten times. The rearrangement joins TRBV7-2 to TRBJ2-3; possibly TRBD1 for D (6 bases). With 2 bases removed from V and 5 bases from J, the gap between germline ends came to 11 bases. Per germline, CDR1 SGHTA and CDR2 FQGNSA. The CDR3 extends over 14 amino acids. The CDR3 coding sequence is TGTGCCAGCAGCTTAACAGGGTGGGGAGATACGCAGTATTTT. It is translated as CASSLTGWGDTQYF.

The V and J genes are TRBV5-1 and TRBJ1-4, with D possibly being TRBD1 (6 bases). The germline V gene encodes CDR1 SGHRS and CDR2 YFSETQ. This CDR3 is 15 amino acids long. The V end was cut by 0 bases, the J end by 1 base, with 7 bases between. CDR3 amino acids: CASSLGRGTNEKLFF. The CDR3 nucleotides read TGCGCCAGCAGCTTGGGCAGGGGAACTAATGAAAAACTGTTTTTT.

The chain combines TRBV2 with TRBJ1-6; 8 bases line up with TRBD1. J lost 10 bases, V lost 6 bases, and 5 bases had no gene match. The CDR3 is 13 amino acids. Germline V gene data show CDR1 as SNHLY and CDR2 as FYNNEI. CDR3 DNA: TGTGCCAGCAGAGACAGGGGAGGATCACCCCTCCACTTT. Encoded protein: CASRDRGGSPLHF.

The rearrangement links TRBV7-2 to TRBJ1-5, with D perhaps matching TRBD1 (5 bases). Between the trimmed V and J ends, which lost 4 bases and 2 bases, there was a span of 12 bases. The CDR3 contains 15 residues. Germline V gene lookup returns CDR1 SGHTA and CDR2 FQGNSA. The CDR3 loop is CASSSKVGGNQPQHF. CDR3 nucleotide sequence: TGTGCCAGCAGCTCAAAGGTGGGGGGCAATCAGCCCCAGCATTTT.

CDR3 bases: TGTGCCAGCAGTGAAGTCCGGTACAATGAGCAGTTCTTC. This codes for CASSEVRYNEQFF. This chain joins TRBV6-1 and TRBJ2-1; no reliable D call. This CDR3 region has 13 residues. Germline values: CDR1 MNHNS, CDR2 SASEGT. V lost 1 base to trimming and J lost 4 bases, with 5 bases between them.

The chain carries TRBV29-1 and TRBJ1-2; D gene unclear. The CDR3 runs 15 residues. Germline V gene data show CDR1 as SQVTM and CDR2 as ANQGSEA. V was shortened by 1 base and J by 2 bases, with 14 bases between the two germline ends. DNA of the CDR3: TGCAGCGTTGAAGGGGGAGGAGACTTCAACTATGGCTACACCTTC. This encodes CSVEGGGDFNYGYTF. The variable domain in full, completed from reference TRBV29-1 and TRBJ1-2, reads SAVISQKPSRDICQRGTSLTIQCQVDSQVTMMFWYRQQPGQSLTLIATANQGSEATYESGFVIDKFPISRPNLTFSTLTVSNMSPEDSSIYLCSVEGGGDFNYGYTFGSGTRLTVV.

V and J are TRBV9 and TRBJ1-5; unclear D gene. Germline V gene lookup returns CDR1 SGDLS and CDR2 YYNGEE. V lost 2 bases and J 1 base, leaving 7 bases between the germline ends. This CDR3 is built from 14 residues. This CDR3 reads CASSVGSSNQPQHF. In nucleotides, the CDR3 is TGTGCCAGCAGCGTGGGCTCAAGCAATCAGCCCCAGCATTTT.

The rearrangement links TRBV25-1 to TRBJ2-7; TRBD2 is a possible D gene (6 bases). The CDR3 sequence is 14 residues long. Trimming cost V 1 base and J 6 bases, with 13 bases left between them. The germline gives CDR1 MGHDK, CDR2 SYGVNS. The CDR3 nucleotides read TGTGCCAGCAGTGAATTGGGCAGGGAGGTCGAGCAGTACTTC. Encoded protein: CASSELGREVEQYF.

The chain joins TRBV4-2 to TRBJ1-2, with 7 nucleotides matching TRBD1. Germline V lookup: CDR1 LGHNA, CDR2 YNFKEQ. The V gene end was trimmed by 4 bases and the J gene end by 6 bases; junction bases not matched to a gene: 8. This CDR3 has 14 residues. The CDR3 coding sequence is TGTGCCAGCAGCCCCTCGGGACAGAGTGATGGCTACACCTTC. Translated, it gives CASSPSGQSDGYTF.

This chain uses TRBV19 with TRBJ2-1; 10 bases fit TRBD2. The CDR3 contains 16 residues. CDR1 LNHDA and CDR2 SQIVND come from the germline V gene (reference sequence). The trim removed 2 bases at V and 9 bases at J, leaving 10 bases unmatched. In DNA form, the CDR3 reads TGTGCCAGTAGTATAACTAGCGGGAATCCCTGGCGTGAGCAGTTCTTC. Its translation: CASSITSGNPWREQFF. The complete variable domain, with remaining parts taken from reference TRBV19 and TRBJ2-1, reads DGGITQSPKYLFRKEGQNVTLSCEQNLNHDAMYWYRQDPGQGLRLIYYSQIVNDFQKGDIAEGYSVSREKKESFPLTVTSAQKNPTAFYLCASSITSGNPWREQFFGPGTRLTVL.

This clone was observed a single time. V gene TRBV7-6 combines with J gene TRBJ2-5; 7 positions match TRBD2. The ends lost 2 bases at V and 1 base at J; junction bases unmatched: 7. Germline V lookup: CDR1 SGHVS, CDR2 FNYEAQ. The CDR3 has 16 residues. The CDR3 bases are TGTGCCAGCAGCTTAACGGGGGGACGGATCCAAGAGACCCAGTACTTC. It encodes CASSLTGGRIQETQYF.

V is TRBV10-3 and J is TRBJ2-7; 8 bases match TRBD2. This CDR3 region has 15 residues. Germline V CDR1 and CDR2: ENHRY, SYGVKD. V shed 5 bases, J shed 4 bases, and the junction held 10 bases outside the gene matches. CDR3 in amino acids: CAISIPGGERYEQYF. The CDR3 region has the DNA TGTGCCATCAGTATCCCGGGGGGGGAGAGGTACGAGCAGTACTTC.

This chain joins TRBV7-9 and TRBJ1-1, with 8 bases lining up with TRBD1. With V trimmed by 1 base and J by 3 bases, 7 bases remained unmatched. Germline CDR1 reads SEHNR; CDR2 reads FQNEAQ (reference sequence). There are 16 residues in the CDR3. The CDR3 loop is CASSLGYLQGDTEAFF. CDR3 nucleotides: TGTGCCAGCAGCTTAGGCTATTTACAGGGGGACACTGAAGCTTTCTTT. The variable domain in full, completed from reference TRBV7-9 and TRBJ1-1, reads DTGVSQNPRHKITKRGQNVTFRCDPISEHNRLYWYRQTLGQGPEFLTYFQNEAQLEKSRLLSDRFSAERPKGSFSTLEIQRTEQGDSAMYLCASSLGYLQGDTEAFFGQGTRLTVV.

This clone was seen only a few times. The chain recombines TRBV2 with TRBJ1-5, with a weak D call TRBD1 (6 bases). This CDR3 spans 15 amino acids. Looked up from germline, CDR1 is SNHLY and CDR2 is FYNNEI. Deletions cut 4 bases from V and 1 base from J, with 11 bases between. This chain's CDR3 is CASSAARGSNQPQHF. CDR3 bases: TGTGCCAGCAGTGCCGCCAGGGGAAGCAATCAGCCCCAGCATTTT.

V and J are TRBV14 and TRBJ2-7; the D gene is possibly TRBD2 (6 bases). This CDR3 contains 15 residues. V dropped 0 bases and J dropped 7 bases, with 16 bases sitting between them. Germline loops: CDR1 SGHDN, CDR2 FVKESK. CDR3 sequence (DNA): TGTGCCAGCAGCCAAGAGACCGGCGGGGTCTCAGAGCAGTACTTC. Its protein is CASSQETGGVSEQYF.